This is a list of T cell receptor beta chains from one sample in a study of control samples from healthy donors and cancer patients. TCRdb's copy holds only in-frame clones and misses some; the assay was immunoSEQ multiplex PCR. Here the sample spans about 100,000 clones, around four fifths being singletons. Sequenced sample: blood. These receptors all come from a man aged 30 to 39 in good health. CDR3s include the opening cysteine and the closing phenylalanine or tryptophan. A D gene is named only where the DNA matches it firmly.

v_gene,d_gene,j_gene,CDR3nt,CDR3aa
TRBV4-2,TRBD1,TRBJ2-3,TGTGCCAGCAGCCAAGAGGGGGGACAGGGGAAAGATACGCAGTATTTT,CASSQEGGQGKDTQYF
TRBV20-1,-,TRBJ2-4,TGCAGTGCTAGTGGGGGGCGGAGGACCGACATTCAGTACTTC,CSASGGRRTDIQYF
TRBV14,TRBD1,TRBJ1-1,TGTGCCAGCAGCCAAAACAGGGGGTACACTGAAGCTTTCTTT,CASSQNRGYTEAFF
TRBV7-9,TRBD1,TRBJ2-7,TGTGCCAGCAGCTTTGAAGGACAGGGCCCGCGAGCCGAGCAGTACTTC,CASSFEGQGPRAEQYF
TRBV7-2,TRBD1,TRBJ1-4,TGTGCCAGCAGCGCCGACAGGGCCGAACACTCAATTAATGAAAAACTGTTTTTT,CASSADRAEHSINEKLFF
TRBV7-9,TRBD1,TRBJ2-7,TGTGCCAGCAGCCCGAGGACAGGGGGTATCTCCTACGAGCAGTACTTC,CASSPRTGGISYEQYF
TRBV6-5,-,TRBJ1-2,TGTGCCAGCAGTTACTCGTCACGGGTCTATGGCTACACCTTC,CASSYSSRVYGYTF
TRBV6-6,-,TRBJ2-7,TGTGCCAGCAGCCCCGGGTTACCCTACGAGCAGTACTTC,CASSPGLPYEQYF
TRBV24-1,-,TRBJ1-4,TGTGCCACCCATGAAAAAACCGGTTCAGCTAATGAAAAACTGTTTTTT,CATHEKTGSANEKLFF
TRBV6-5,-,TRBJ2-3,TGTGCCAGCAGCAGGACCCCCAGGGAGGCGGATACGCAGTATTTT,CASSRTPREADTQYF
TRBV7-3,-,TRBJ1-3,TGTGCCAGCCCCCGGGGGGGCGGCTCTGGAAACACCATATATTTT,CASPRGGGSGNTIYF
TRBV30,TRBD1,TRBJ1-1,TGTGCCTGGGCCAGGGGGGTGAACACTGAAGCTTTCTTT,CAWARGVNTEAFF
TRBV28,-,TRBJ2-3,TGTGCCAGCAGCCTCGGGGTGGTAGGCGTGGGGGCCACAGATACGCAGTATTTT,CASSLGVVGVGATDTQYF
TRBV5-1,TRBD2,TRBJ2-3,TGCGCCAGCAGCCCAATCTCTAGCGGGGGGGCAACAGATACGCAGTATTTT,CASSPISSGGATDTQYF
TRBV28,-,TRBJ1-4,TGTGCCAGCAGTGCCCCAAAGGGGTGGGGGGCGCCCGAAAAACTGTTTTTT,CASSAPKGWGAPEKLFF
TRBV28,-,TRBJ1-5,TGTGCCAGCAGACTAACCGTCGGGGAGGTGCAGCCCCAGCATTTT,CASRLTVGEVQPQHF
TRBV29-1,TRBD1,TRBJ2-3,TGCAGCGTTGAAGTAGCCGGACAGGGGGGGGCAGATACGCAGTATTTT,CSVEVAGQGGADTQYF
TRBV6-6,TRBD2,TRBJ2-3,TGTGCCAGCAATCCTTCCCGTGGGACTACCACAGATACGCAGTATTTT,CASNPSRGTTTDTQYF